This entry features one TCR beta chain sequence. The table came from immunoSEQ multiplex PCR; TCRdb's copy has only in-frame clones and leaves some out. The table has around 240,000 clones, 88% seen once. This sample is drawn from a study of Ad26.COV2.S vaccination and SARS-CoV-2 variants. Trimming shortened V by 8 bases and J by 1 base, and 12 bases separated the two germline ends. Germline CDR1 SNHLY, CDR2 FYNNEI. CDR3 length: 13 residues. Treatment noted: over 15 received Ad26.COV2.S at low or high dose, single or two shots; a few received placebo; per-sample allocation not given. Sampling occurred on day 63 after the first vaccine or placebo injection.

This clonotype was sampled from a person aged 18-60 years who received the Ad26.COV2.S COVID-19 vaccine or a placebo. The source was peripheral blood, collected in a trial of Ad26.COV2.S vaccine versus placebo. V is TRBV2 and J is TRBJ2-7, with D maybe TRBD2 (5 bases). As DNA, the CDR3 is TGTGCCAGCGGAGGCCAGGCATCCTACGAGCAGTACTTC. It yields the protein CASGGQASYEQYF.